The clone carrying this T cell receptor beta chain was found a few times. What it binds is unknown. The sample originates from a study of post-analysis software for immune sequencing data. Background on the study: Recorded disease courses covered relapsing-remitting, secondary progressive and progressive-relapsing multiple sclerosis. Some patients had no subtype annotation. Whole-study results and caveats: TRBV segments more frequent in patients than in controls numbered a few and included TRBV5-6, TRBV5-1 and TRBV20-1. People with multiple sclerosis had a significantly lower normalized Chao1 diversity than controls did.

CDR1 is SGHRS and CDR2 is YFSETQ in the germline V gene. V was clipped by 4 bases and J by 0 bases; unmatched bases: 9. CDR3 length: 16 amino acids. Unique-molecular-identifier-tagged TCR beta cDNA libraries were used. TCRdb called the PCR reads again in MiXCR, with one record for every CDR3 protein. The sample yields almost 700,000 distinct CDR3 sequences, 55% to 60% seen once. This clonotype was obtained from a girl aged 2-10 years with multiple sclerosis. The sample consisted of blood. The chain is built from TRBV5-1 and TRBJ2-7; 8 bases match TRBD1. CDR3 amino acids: CASSPGQGASSYEQYF. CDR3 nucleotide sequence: TGCGCCAGCAGCCCAGGACAGGGAGCTAGCTCCTACGAGCAGTACTTC.